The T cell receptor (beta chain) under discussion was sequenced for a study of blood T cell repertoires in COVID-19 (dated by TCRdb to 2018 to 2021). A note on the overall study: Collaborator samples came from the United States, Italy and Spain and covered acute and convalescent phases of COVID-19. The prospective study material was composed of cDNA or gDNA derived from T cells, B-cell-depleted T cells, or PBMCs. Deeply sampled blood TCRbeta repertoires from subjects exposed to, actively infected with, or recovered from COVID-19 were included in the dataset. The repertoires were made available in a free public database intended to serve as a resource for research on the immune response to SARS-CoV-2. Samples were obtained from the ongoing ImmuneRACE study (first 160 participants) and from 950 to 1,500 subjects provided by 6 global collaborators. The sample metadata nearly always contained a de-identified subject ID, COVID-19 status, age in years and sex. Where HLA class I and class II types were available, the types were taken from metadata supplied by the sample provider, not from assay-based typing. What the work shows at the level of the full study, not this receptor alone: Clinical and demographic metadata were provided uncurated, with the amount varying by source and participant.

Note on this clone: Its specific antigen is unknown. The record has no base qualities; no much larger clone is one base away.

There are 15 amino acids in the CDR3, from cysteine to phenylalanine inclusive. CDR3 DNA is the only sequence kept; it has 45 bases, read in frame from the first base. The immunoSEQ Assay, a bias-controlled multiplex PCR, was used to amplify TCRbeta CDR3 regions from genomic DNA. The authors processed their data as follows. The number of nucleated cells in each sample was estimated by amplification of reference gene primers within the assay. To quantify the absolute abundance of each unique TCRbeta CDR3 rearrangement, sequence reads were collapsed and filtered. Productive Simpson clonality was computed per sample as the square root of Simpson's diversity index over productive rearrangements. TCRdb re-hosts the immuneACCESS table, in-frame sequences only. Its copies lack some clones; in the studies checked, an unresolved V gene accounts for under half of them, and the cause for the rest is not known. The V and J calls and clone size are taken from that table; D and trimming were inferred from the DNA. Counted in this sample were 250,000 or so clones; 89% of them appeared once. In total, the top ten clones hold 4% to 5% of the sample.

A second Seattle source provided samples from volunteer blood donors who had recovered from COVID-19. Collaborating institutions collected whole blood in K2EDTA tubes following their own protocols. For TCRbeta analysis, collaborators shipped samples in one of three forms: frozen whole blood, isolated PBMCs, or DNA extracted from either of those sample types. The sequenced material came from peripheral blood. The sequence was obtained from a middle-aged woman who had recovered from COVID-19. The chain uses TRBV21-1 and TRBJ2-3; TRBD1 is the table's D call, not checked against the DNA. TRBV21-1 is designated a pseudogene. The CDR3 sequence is CASSPNRGGSDTQYF. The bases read TGTGCCAGCAGCCCCAACAGGGGCGGATCAGATACGCAGTATTTT.